The rows below give T cell receptor beta chains drawn from one sample of a study of identifying expanded T cells in peripheral blood. Some clones are missing from TCRdb's copy, which holds only in-frame ones; the method was immunoSEQ multiplex PCR. The sample holds approximately 110,000 clones, more than 85% seen once. Sequencing was performed on blood. All receptors come from a person aged 18-70 years in good health. Each CDR3 is given with its conserved first and last residue. A clone size is listed for some rows: how often the clone was seen (once, few, many), or a class if it is expanded.

v_gene	j_gene	abundance	CDR3aa
TRBV25-1	TRBJ1-2	.	CASSVTGDYGYTF
TRBV5-1	TRBJ2-1	.	CASSFTGFDEQFF
TRBV6-6	TRBJ1-1	.	CASRRTGNTEAFF
TRBV4-1	TRBJ2-1	.	CASTQTWGAYNEQFF
TRBV28	TRBJ2-3	.	CASSLPGVTDTQYF
TRBV4-1	TRBJ1-2	.	CASSPWQGVNGYTF
TRBV10-3	TRBJ2-7	.	CAIRMDSEQYF
TRBV19	TRBJ1-5	.	CASSKQANQPQHF
TRBV6-1	TRBJ2-2	.	CASSVSAGPTGELFF
TRBV10-3	TRBJ1-1	.	CAITQSQGSGNTEAFF
TRBV19	TRBJ2-2	.	CASLRGGTGELFF
TRBV7-2	TRBJ1-5	.	CASSLSEWRLSNQPQHF
TRBV4-3	TRBJ2-1	.	CASSPAASSGAHNEQFF
TRBV4-3	TRBJ2-2	.	CASSQDSRGPEDFTGELFF
TRBV27	TRBJ2-7	.	CASSLYGGEQYF
TRBV9	TRBJ2-2	once	CASSVAAGVNTGELFF
TRBV28	TRBJ1-2	.	CASSYLGEQVSGRMYGYTF
TRBV4-1	TRBJ2-1	.	CASSQAWGYNEQFF